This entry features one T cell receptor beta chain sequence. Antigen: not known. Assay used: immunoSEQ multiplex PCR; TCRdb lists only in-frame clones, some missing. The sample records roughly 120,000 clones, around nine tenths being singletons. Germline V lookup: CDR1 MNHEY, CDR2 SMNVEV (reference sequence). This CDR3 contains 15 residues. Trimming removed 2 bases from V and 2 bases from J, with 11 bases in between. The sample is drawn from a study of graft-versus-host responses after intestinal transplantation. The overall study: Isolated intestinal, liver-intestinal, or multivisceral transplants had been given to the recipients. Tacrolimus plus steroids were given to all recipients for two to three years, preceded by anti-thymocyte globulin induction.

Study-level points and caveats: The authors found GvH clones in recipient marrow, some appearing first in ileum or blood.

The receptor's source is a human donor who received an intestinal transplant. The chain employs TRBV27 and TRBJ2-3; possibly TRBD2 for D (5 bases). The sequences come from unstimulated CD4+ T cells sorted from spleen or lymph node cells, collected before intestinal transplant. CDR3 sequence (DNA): TGTGCCAGCAGTTTAATAGCGACCGACACAGATACGCAGTATTTT. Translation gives CASSLIATDTDTQYF.